The T cell receptor (beta chain) described here comes from a study of CD8+CD57+ T cells in acquired aplastic anemia. The template for TCR beta VDJ and CDR3 sequence profiling was genomic DNA. TCRdb itself ran the reads through MiXCR, one entry per CDR3 protein. The sample shows approximately 270,000 distinct CDR3 sequences, roughly three fifths of them seen only once. Germline loops: CDR1 SGDLS, CDR2 YYNGEE. The V and J ends lost 4 bases and 0 bases respectively, with 17 bases between them. The CDR3 contains 18 residues. This clonotype originated in a human donor with severe aplastic anemia or a healthy control (not recorded which). The V call is TRBV9, the J call TRBJ2-6; D possibly uses TRBD1 or TRBD2 (5 bases each). The material sequenced was sorted CD4+, CD8+, or CD8+CD57+ T cells (not recorded which) from PBMCs. The CDR3 coding sequence is TGTGCCAGCAGCTTAGCCGGGACCGCTATCTCTGGGGCCAACGTCCTGACTTTC. It encodes CASSLAGTAISGANVLTF.